What follows are 26 T cell receptor beta chains derived from one specimen sequenced in a study of CD8 T cells in Susac syndrome. Random hexamers were used to reverse transcribe an amount of about 0.45 to 1 ug RNA. One entry per CDR3 protein, called by TCRdb with MiXCR from the immunoSEQ multiplex PCR reads. Among about 210,000 distinct CDR3 sequences listed, approximately 94% were seen once. Sample: CD4+ T cells from PBMCs. The receptors come from a human donor with Susac syndrome.

This chain uses TRBV2 with TRBJ2-2; D perhaps matches TRBD1 (6 bases). CDR3 size: 15 residues. Germline CDR1 is SNHLY and CDR2 is FYNNEI. V lost 6 bases, J lost 0 bases, and 11 bases lay in between. CDR3 residues: CASSPQGTNTGELFF. The CDR3 DNA is TGTGCCAGCAGCCCACAGGGAACGAACACCGGGGAGCTGTTTTTT.

V is TRBV29-1 and J is TRBJ1-2; tentative D call: TRBD1 (6 bases). Deletions cut 3 bases from V and 4 bases from J, with 9 bases between. CDR3 length equals 12 residues. Germline CDR1 is SQVTM and CDR2 is ANQGSEA. The CDR3 reads CSVEGAPYGYTF. The CDR3 region has the DNA TGCAGCGTTGAGGGGGCTCCCTATGGCTACACCTTC.

The V and J genes are TRBV30 and TRBJ1-2; D unclear. CDR3 length equals 12 residues. Trimming removed 3 bases from V and 0 bases from J, with 5 bases in between. Germline CDR1 and CDR2: GTSNPN and SVGIG (reference sequence). The CDR3 DNA is TGTGCCTGGAGGGGAGCTAACTATGGCTACACCTTC. Translating gives CAWRGANYGYTF.

This rearrangement joins TRBV7-9 to TRBJ1-6, with D perhaps matching TRBD1 (6 bases). Germline lookup yields CDR1 SEHNR and CDR2 FQNEAQ (reference sequence). V was clipped by 0 bases and J by 10 bases, with 13 bases between them. There are 15 residues in the CDR3. This CDR3 reads CASSLALAGVSPLHF. The CDR3, as DNA: TGTGCCAGCAGCTTAGCTCTGGCAGGGGTCTCACCCCTCCACTTT.

This sequence joins TRBV6-5 and TRBJ1-2, with 7 bases identical to TRBD1. Losses at the gene ends were 0 bases for V and 8 bases for J; bases not matched to a gene: 3. The germline V gene has CDR1 MNHEY and CDR2 SVGAGI. The CDR3 length is 13 residues. CDR3 in DNA: TGTGCCAGCAGTTACTCGACAGGGCGCGGCTACACCTTC. This sequence encodes CASSYSTGRGYTF.

J is TRBJ1-1 and V is TRBV12-3 or TRBV12-4; a possible D gene is TRBD1 (5 bases). The CDR3 contains 15 residues. V lost 8 bases and J 5 bases, leaving 21 bases between the germline ends. CDR3 protein: CASGKIGAPGTEAFF. DNA of the CDR3: TGTGCCAGCGGGAAGATAGGGGCGCCCGGGACTGAAGCTTTCTTT.

J is TRBJ1-5 and V is TRBV4-3, with a possible D match to TRBD1 (5 bases). This CDR3 has 15 amino acids. Per germline, CDR1 LGHNA and CDR2 YSLEER. The V gene lost 0 bases and the J gene lost 4 bases, with 10 bases spanning the gap. CDR3 bases: TGCGCCAGCAGCCAAGATGGGTCAGGGAATCAGCCCCAGCATTTT. It codes for CASSQDGSGNQPQHF.

The chain is built from TRBV7-2 and TRBJ1-2; a possible D gene is TRBD1 (6 bases). Germline V gene sequence: CDR1 SGHTA, CDR2 FQGNSA. The germline V and J ends were trimmed by 1 base and 5 bases, with 17 bases remaining between them. The CDR3 runs 16 residues. CDR3 DNA sequence: TGTGCCAGCAGCTTAGGGGTCCTTGGGGGGCCATATGGCTACACCTTC. Translated, it gives CASSLGVLGGPYGYTF.

The rearrangement joins TRBV27 to TRBJ2-7; D perhaps matches TRBD1 (5 bases). V lost 5 bases to trimming and J lost 0 bases, with 14 bases between them. Per the germline V gene, CDR1 is MNHEY and CDR2 is SMNVEV (reference sequence). The CDR3 covers 15 residues. This chain's CDR3 is CASSAIQDSSYEQYF. The CDR3 bases are TGTGCCAGCAGTGCGATACAGGATAGCTCCTACGAGCAGTACTTC.

The rearrangement links TRBV15 to TRBJ1-1; D is unresolved. The V gene's germline CDR1 is LNHNV and CDR2 YYDKDF (reference sequence). CDR3 length equals 13 residues. The V gene lost 6 bases and the J gene lost 1 base, with 9 bases spanning the gap. This CDR3 is CATRKIPNTEAFF. DNA for the CDR3: TGTGCCACCAGGAAGATACCGAACACTGAAGCTTTCTTT. Full variable domain (remainder filled in from reference TRBV15 and TRBJ1-1): DAMVIQNPRYQVTQFGKPVTLSCSQTLNHNVMYWYQQKSSQAPKLLFHYYDKDFNNEADTPDNFQSRRPNTSFCFLDIRSPGLGDTAMYLCATRKIPNTEAFFGQGTRLTVV.

This clonotype showed up just once. V and J are TRBV14 and TRBJ2-3, with 7 positions matching TRBD2. Germline-derived CDR1 and CDR2 are SGHDN and FVKESK. This CDR3 is built from 16 residues. V trimming: 4 bases; J trimming: 0 bases; junction bases outside the gene matches: 7. The CDR3 loop reads CASSLISGSSTDTQYF. The CDR3 region has the DNA TGTGCCAGCAGCCTGATTAGCGGGTCTAGCACAGATACGCAGTATTTT. Supplemented by reference TRBV14 and TRBJ2-3, the full variable domain reads EAGVTQFPSHSVIEKGQTVTLRCDPISGHDNLYWYRRVMGKEIKFLLHFVKESKQDESGMPNNRFLAERTGGTYSTLKVQPAELEDSGVYFCASSLISGSSTDTQYFGPGTRLTVL.

The chain joins TRBV29-1 to TRBJ1-2; TRBD1 is a possible D gene (5 bases). CDR3 length: 11 residues. V was pared by 3 bases and J by 4 bases, with 6 bases between. Per germline, CDR1 SQVTM and CDR2 ANQGSEA. Here the CDR3 DNA reads TGCAGCGTTGACAGGGCCTATGGCTACACCTTC. Protein: CSVDRAYGYTF.

This sequence joins TRBV24-1 and TRBJ1-2, with D unclear. Trimming removed 5 bases at V and 2 bases at J, with 8 bases between. This CDR3 region has 13 residues. The V gene's germline CDR1 is KGHDR and CDR2 SFDVKD. This CDR3 is CATSATGNYGYTF. CDR3 in DNA: TGTGCCACCAGTGCGACGGGAAACTATGGCTACACCTTC.

The chain's CDR3 is CASSKTTGSATNEKLFF. The CDR3, as DNA: TGTGCCAGCAGCAAGACGACAGGGAGTGCAACTAATGAAAAACTGTTTTTT. The chain employs TRBV9 and TRBJ1-4; 7 nucleotides agree with TRBD1. This CDR3 is 17 amino acids long. V was clipped by 4 bases and J by 0 bases; unmatched bases: 9. CDR1 and CDR2 from the germline V gene are SGDLS and YYNGEE.

The chain links TRBV28 to TRBJ2-1; 9 nucleotides align to TRBD1. Trimming removed 4 bases from V and 11 bases from J; junction bases left unmatched: 6. The V gene's germline CDR1 is MDHEN and CDR2 SYDVKM. The CDR3 contains 13 residues. The CDR3 DNA sequence: TGTGCCAGCAGTTCGCCCACAGGGGGCAAGCAGTTCTTC. This encodes CASSSPTGGKQFF.

This chain connects TRBV5-1 to TRBJ1-1, with unresolved D. The V end lost 0 bases, the J end lost 7 bases, and 10 bases lay between the germline ends. There are 13 residues in the CDR3. Germline V CDR1 and CDR2: SGHRS, YFSETQ. For the CDR3, the DNA is TGCGCCAGCAGCTTGGCGGCAGATAGTGAAGCTTTCTTT. Translating gives CASSLAADSEAFF.

This chain joins TRBV15 and TRBJ2-2; the match to TRBD2 covers 8 bases. The J segment lost 4 bases and the V segment lost 6 bases, leaving 4 bases of the junction unmatched. The germline V gene encodes CDR1 LNHNV and CDR2 YYDKDF (reference sequence). The CDR3 is 14 residues long. The CDR3 nucleotides read TGTGCCACCAGTCGCGGGGGGCCCACCGGGGAGCTGTTTTTT. Residues: CATSRGGPTGELFF.

This clonotype was recorded a few times. The chain uses TRBV2 and TRBJ2-1; TRBD1 agrees at 8 bases. Trimming at V came to 6 bases and at J to 12 bases, leaving 4 bases not matched to a gene. The germline V gene has CDR1 SNHLY and CDR2 FYNNEI. The CDR3 is 11 amino acids. In DNA form, the CDR3 reads TGTGCCAGCAGGGCCGGGACAGGGCAGTTCTTC. This encodes CASRAGTGQFF.

The CDR3 spells CASSLVSRDEQFF. The CDR3 nucleotides read TGTGCCAGCAGCTTGGTGTCCCGGGATGAGCAGTTCTTC. The chain carries TRBV5-6 and TRBJ2-1; D gene uncertain. There are 13 residues in the CDR3. Germline loops: CDR1 SGHDT, CDR2 YYEEEE. Between the trimmed V and J ends, which lost 0 bases and 8 bases, there was a span of 9 bases.

The chain combines TRBV7-8 with TRBJ2-3, with a tentative D call TRBD1 (5 bases). This CDR3 is built from 16 residues. Trimming left V 9 bases short and J 4 bases short, with 23 bases between. Looked up from germline, CDR1 is SGHVS and CDR2 is FQNEAQ. The CDR3 spells CASSHSTDSRADTQYF. The CDR3, as DNA: TGTGCCAGTTCACATTCGACCGATAGCAGGGCAGATACGCAGTATTTT. The complete variable domain, with remaining parts taken from reference TRBV7-8 and TRBJ2-3, reads GAGVSQSPRYKVAKRGQDVALRCDPISGHVSLFWYQQALGQGPEFLTYFQNEAQLDKSGLPSDRFFAERPEGSVSTLKIQRTQQEDSAVYLCASSHSTDSRADTQYFGPGTRLTVL.

The genes are TRBV9 and TRBJ1-1; D not resolved. Per germline, CDR1 SGDLS and CDR2 YYNGEE. There are 14 residues in the CDR3. V lost 0 bases and J lost 4, with 10 bases in between. The CDR3 DNA follows: TGTGCCAGCAGCGTAGATCAGGTTGGCACTGAAGCTTTCTTT. Translating gives CASSVDQVGTEAFF.

The V and J genes are TRBV20-1 and TRBJ2-5, with 11 bases identical to TRBD2. CDR1 is DFQATT and CDR2 is SNEGSKA in the germline V gene (reference sequence). The V and J ends lost 5 bases and 2 bases, in that order; junction bases with no gene match: 4. The CDR3 is made up of 14 amino acids. The CDR3 DNA is TGCAGTGCTCCATTAGCGGGGGGGCAAGAGACCCAGTACTTC. As protein: CSAPLAGGQETQYF.

This clonotype was recorded once. The chain links TRBV20-1 to TRBJ2-5; TRBD1 is a possible D gene (5 bases). CDR1 DFQATT and CDR2 SNEGSKA come from the germline V gene (reference sequence). The V end lost 1 base, the J end lost 4 bases, and 7 bases lay between the germline ends. The CDR3 contains 12 residues. CDR3 region: CSARGGVETQYF. DNA for the CDR3: TGCAGTGCTAGAGGGGGCGTAGAGACCCAGTACTTC.

The genes are TRBV11-2 and TRBJ2-2; tentatively, D is TRBD1 (6 bases). The germline V gene encodes CDR1 SGHAT and CDR2 FQNNGV. The V end was cut by 5 bases, the J end by 6 bases, with 16 bases between. This CDR3 contains 15 residues. This CDR3 reads CASSRGNREAGELFF. CDR3 nucleotide sequence: TGTGCCAGCAGCCGGGGAAACAGGGAAGCCGGGGAGCTGTTTTTT.

This clonotype occurred once. One junction end disagrees with the germline gene, perhaps due to a read error. The chain carries TRBV28 and TRBJ2-7, with D possibly matching TRBD2 (7 bases). The germline gives CDR1 MDHEN, CDR2 SYDVKM. This CDR3 is 14 amino acids long. In DNA form, the CDR3 reads TGTGCCAGCAGCCAAAGGGAGGGGGGGGCTCTAAAGCACTTC. Residues: CASSQREGGALKHF.

The genes are TRBV7-9 and TRBJ1-2, with D possibly matching TRBD1 (6 bases). Trimming cost V 5 bases and J 5 bases, with 18 bases left between them. Germline assignment: CDR1 SEHNR and CDR2 FQNEAQ (reference sequence). CDR3 length: 15 residues. CDR3 loop: CASSPDGGGLYGYTF. CDR3 DNA: TGTGCCAGCAGCCCAGACGGAGGGGGTCTGTATGGCTACACCTTC.